A selection of T cell receptor beta chains follows, all from one sample in a study of OX40 agonist ivuxolimab in advanced cancers. Clones were sequenced by immunoSEQ multiplex PCR, and TCRdb holds only the in-frame ones, with some missing. This table holds roughly 70,000 clones, roughly nine tenths found once. This material consisted of CD4+ or CD8+ T cells sorted from blood, taken in a trial of the OX40 agonist ivuxolimab. Receptor source: an adult with an advanced solid tumor such as melanoma, head and neck, liver or kidney cancer. The CDR3 runs from the conserved cysteine through the conserved F or W. The D gene is left open where the match is weak. Expanded clones get a size class; other rows say once, few or many, or leave the size out.

TRBD1,TRBV7-3,TRBJ2-3,.,CASSLRDRADTQYF,TGTGCCAGCAGCCTAAGGGACAGGGCAGATACGCAGTATTTT
.,TRBV18,TRBJ2-2,.,CASSPPRTGLNTGELFF,TGTGCCAGCTCACCACCGAGAACTGGATTAAACACCGGGGAGCTGTTTTTT
.,TRBV7-3,TRBJ2-2,.,CASSLTATGELFF,TGTGCCAGCAGCTTAACGGCCACCGGGGAGCTGTTTTTT
TRBD1,TRBV28,TRBJ2-7,.,CASSSHRDRLGPYEQYF,TGTGCCAGCAGCTCCCACCGGGACAGGCTGGGGCCCTACGAGCAGTACTTC
TRBD1,TRBV19,TRBJ1-1,.,CASKPGQGVNTEAFF,TGTGCCAGTAAACCCGGACAGGGGGTTAACACTGAAGCTTTCTTT
.,TRBV28,TRBJ2-7,once,CASSLGFYEQYF,TGTGCCAGCAGTTTGGGGTTCTACGAGCAGTACTTC
.,TRBV5-6,TRBJ1-2,.,CASRSRANYGYTF,TGTGCCAGCAGATCCCGTGCTAACTATGGCTACACCTTC
.,TRBV6-5,TRBJ2-7,.,CASTYPGSYEQYF,TGTGCCAGCACTTACCCGGGCAGCTACGAGCAGTACTTC
TRBD2,TRBV7-3,TRBJ2-1,once,CASSFLTGGRNEQFF,TGTGCCAGCAGCTTTCTCACGGGCGGGAGGAATGAGCAGTTCTTC
.,TRBV5-1,TRBJ2-2,.,CASVTGGQVTGELFF,TGCGCCAGCGTTACGGGGGGACAGGTCACCGGGGAGCTGTTTTTT
.,TRBV19,TRBJ1-2,.,CASTYGGRAYGYTF,TGTGCCAGTACCTACGGGGGGCGAGCCTATGGCTACACCTTC
.,TRBV25-1,TRBJ1-2,.,CASSPLDRTYGYTF,TGTGCCAGCAGTCCCCTCGACAGGACCTATGGCTACACCTTC
.,TRBV10-2,TRBJ2-7,.,CASSLYVSYEQYF,TGCGCCAGCAGTCTCTACGTCTCCTACGAGCAGTACTTC
.,TRBV21-1,TRBJ2-1,.,CASPGGQEVDEQFF,TGTGCCAGTCCGGGGGGACAGGAGGTCGATGAGCAGTTCTTC
.,TRBV6-1,TRBJ2-5,once,CASSEVRGIGETQYF,TGTGCCAGCAGTGAAGTAAGAGGGATCGGGGAGACCCAGTACTTC
TRBD1,TRBV6-5,TRBJ2-7,.,CATGTDYEQYF,TGTGCCACAGGGACAGACTACGAGCAGTACTTC
.,TRBV5-5,TRBJ2-5,.,CASSPGFVEETQYF,TGTGCCAGCAGCCCGGGGTTCGTAGAGGAGACCCAGTACTTC
TRBD1,TRBV6-1,TRBJ2-1,.,CASIMFGTGYEQFF,TGTGCCAGCATAATGTTTGGGACAGGGTACGAGCAGTTCTTC
.,TRBV5-1,TRBJ1-6,.,CASSSDPRDSPLHF,TGCGCCAGCAGCTCCGACCCAAGGGATTCACCCCTCCACTTT
TRBD2,TRBV15,TRBJ2-7,once,CATSRKRTSGSANHEQYF,TGTGCCACCAGCAGAAAGAGGACTAGCGGGAGTGCGAACCACGAGCAGTACTTC
TRBD1,TRBV19,TRBJ2-7,.,CASSPTGSRNEQYF,TGTGCCAGTAGCCCGACAGGGTCTAGGAACGAGCAGTACTTC
.,TRBV18,TRBJ1-1,.,CASSPGLNTEAFF,TGTGCCAGCTCACCGGGACTTAACACTGAAGCTTTCTTT
.,TRBV30,TRBJ1-5,.,CAWSPDRGSANQPQHF,TGTGCCTGGAGCCCGGACAGAGGGTCAGCCAATCAGCCCCAGCATTTT
.,TRBV6-1,TRBJ2-7,.,CASTSGWEQYF,TGTGCCAGCACCTCAGGATGGGAGCAGTACTTC
.,TRBV5-1,TRBJ1-4,.,CASSMDSATNEKLFF,TGCGCCAGCAGCATGGACAGTGCAACTAATGAAAAACTGTTTTTT
.,TRBV20-1,TRBJ1-1,.,CSARGEEAFF,TGCAGTGCTAGAGGAGAAGAAGCTTTCTTT
TRBD2,TRBV28,TRBJ2-1,.,CASIGALANEQFF,TGTGCCAGCATTGGGGCACTAGCGAATGAGCAGTTCTTC
TRBD1,TRBV2,TRBJ2-2,.,CASRPPTGSVGELFF,TGTGCCAGCAGACCCCCGACAGGGTCGGTTGGGGAGCTGTTTTTT
.,TRBV10-3,TRBJ2-2,.,CAISESKGGSTGELFF,TGTGCCATCAGTGAGTCAAAGGGGGGGAGCACCGGGGAGCTGTTTTTT
.,TRBV6-5,TRBJ1-5,.,CASRERGDQPQHF,TGTGCCAGCAGAGAGAGGGGGGACCAGCCCCAGCATTTT